The present entry profiles one TCR beta chain with its context. Its target is not known. This record comes from a study of CD8 T cells in Susac syndrome. General study points: In TEMRA cells and active patients, CD8+ clonal expansion in Susac reached its peak.

It was with random hexamers that 0.5 to 1 ug RNA was reverse transcribed. TCRdb used MiXCR to reprocess the immunoSEQ multiplex PCR reads, holding one entry per CDR3 protein. Here the sample spans 92,000 or so distinct CDR3 sequences, roughly 95% being singletons. V dropped 4 bases and J dropped 8 bases, with 12 bases sitting between them. The CDR3 is 14 residues long. Germline V CDR1 and CDR2: LGHDT, YNNKEL (reference sequence). TEMRA cells were enriched by FACS, and CD4+ and CD8+ T cells were negatively isolated. Sequencing was carried out using CD8+ T cells from PBMCs. This TCR was recovered from a human donor with Susac syndrome. The chain combines TRBV3-1 with TRBJ1-6; no firm D call. CDR3 sequence reads: CASSLLVPDSPLHF. As DNA, the CDR3 is TGTGCCAGCAGCCTCCTGGTCCCCGATTCACCCCTCCACTTT. The whole variable domain, remainder taken from reference TRBV3-1 and TRBJ1-6, is DTAVSQTPKYLVTQMGNDKSIKCEQNLGHDTMYWYKQDSKKFLKIMFSYNNKELIINETVPNRFSPKSPDKAHLNLHINSLELGDSAVYFCASSLLVPDSPLHFGNGTRLTVT.